What follows is one T cell receptor (beta chain) and its context. Its antigen is still unknown. The data are from a study of cytomegalovirus exposure and HLA in healthy donors. Turning to the study itself: In terms of ancestry, the Caucasian-associated cluster contained roughly four fifths of the approximately 400 genotyped donors. Study-wide findings and caveats: A later analysis showed that HLA-associated TCR beta chains had undergone more clonal expansion than equally common others. Many donors shared some public TCRs, even though most TCR sequences were rare.

The CDR3 spans 15 residues. V lost 2 bases and J lost 0, with 10 bases in between. Germline values: CDR1 MNHNS, CDR2 SASEGT. Amplification used 60 Vbeta primers and 13 Jbeta primers. Per the authors' pipeline: As a later analysis found, there were 80 million or so unique TCR beta chains, of which some 9.9 million were shared. The protocol was immunoSEQ multiplex PCR, while the TCRdb copy is restricted to in-frame clones and leaves out a portion. V and J calls and clone size follow that table, whereas D and trimming were derived from the DNA. Seen here are 140,000 to 150,000 clones, about 77% observed once, and the top ten hold 3% to 4.5%.

This chain connects TRBV6-1 to TRBJ1-1, with D uncertain. The sequence derives from a male donor in good health and CMV-seronegative. Sequencing was done on a sample of PBMCs. The CDR3 region is CASSETGRMNTEAFF. In DNA, the CDR3 is TGTGCCAGCAGTGAAACGGGTAGGATGAACACTGAAGCTTTCTTT.